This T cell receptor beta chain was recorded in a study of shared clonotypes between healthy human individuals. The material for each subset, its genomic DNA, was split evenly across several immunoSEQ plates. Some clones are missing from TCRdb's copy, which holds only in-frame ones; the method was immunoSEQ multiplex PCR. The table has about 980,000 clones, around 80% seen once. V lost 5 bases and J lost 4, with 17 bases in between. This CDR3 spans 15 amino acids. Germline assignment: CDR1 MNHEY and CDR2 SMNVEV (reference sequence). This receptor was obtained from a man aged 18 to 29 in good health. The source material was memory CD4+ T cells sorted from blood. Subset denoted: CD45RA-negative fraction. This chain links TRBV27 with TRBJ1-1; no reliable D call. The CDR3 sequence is CASSPPAVGSTEAFF. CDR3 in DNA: TGTGCCAGCAGTCCCCCAGCCGTAGGGTCCACTGAAGCTTTCTTT.